This TCR beta chain was captured in a study of CD8 T cells in ankylosing spondylitis. In TCRdb, the 5' RACE reads were re-called with MiXCR into one record per CDR3 protein. The repertoire has about 260,000 distinct CDR3 sequences, roughly a quarter of them found once; the top ten carry about 0.6%. The CDR3 covers 13 residues. Trimming at V came to 6 bases and at J to 2 bases, leaving 6 bases not matched to a gene. The V gene's germline CDR1 is DFQATT and CDR2 SNEGSKA (reference sequence). Specimen: blood, either unsorted or a sorted T cell fraction (not recorded which). This receptor was identified in a male donor with ankylosing spondylitis or in good health (not recorded which). The rearrangement joins TRBV20-1 to TRBJ2-5, with TRBD2 matching 7 bases. CDR3 sequence (DNA): TGCAGTGCAACGGGACTAAAACAAGAGACCCAGTACTTC. Translated, it gives CSATGLKQETQYF.